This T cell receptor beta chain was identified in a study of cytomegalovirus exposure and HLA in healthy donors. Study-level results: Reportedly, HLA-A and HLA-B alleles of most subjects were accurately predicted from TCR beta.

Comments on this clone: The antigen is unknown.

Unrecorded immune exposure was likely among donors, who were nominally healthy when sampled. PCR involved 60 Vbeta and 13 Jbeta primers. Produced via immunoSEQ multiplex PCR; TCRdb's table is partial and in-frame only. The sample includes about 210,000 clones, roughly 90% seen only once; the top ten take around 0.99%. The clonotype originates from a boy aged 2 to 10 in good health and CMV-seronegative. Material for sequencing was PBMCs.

The CDR3 sequence is CASRLTASNTGELFF. The CDR3 DNA reads as TGTGCCAGCAGATTGACAGCATCGAACACCGGGGAGCTGTTTTTT. The chain employs TRBV6-1 and TRBJ2-2; perhaps TRBD1 as D (5 bases). The CDR3 runs to 15 residues. The germline V and J ends were trimmed by 6 bases and 0 bases, with 11 bases remaining between them. The germline V gene encodes CDR1 MNHNS and CDR2 SASEGT.